This TCR beta chain was retrieved from a study of T cells after yellow fever vaccination. Overall study: Some fractions had low cell numbers, and these were prepared with SMART-Seq v4 Ultra Low Input.

CDR3 length: 17 residues. V was shortened by 10 bases and J by 8 bases, with 30 bases between the two germline ends. From germline, CDR1 is MNHEY and CDR2 SVGAGI. This clonotype was counted at least ten times. What it binds is not known. TCRdb independently ran MiXCR on the 5' RACE reads; one entry per CDR3 protein. The repertoire holds approximately 74,000 distinct CDR3 sequences, with under 6.5% as singletons. The study's findings and limits: Any FACS-sorted repertoire could hold abundant clonotypes that contaminate it from the bulk population.

The TCR comes from a man aged 18 to 29 who received the YFV17D yellow fever vaccine. Sequenced material: CD4+ T cells sorted from PBMCs, taken around 16 days after the first yellow fever vaccination. This sequence joins TRBV6-5 and TRBJ2-1; D uncertain. The CDR3 DNA reads as TGTGCCACCTCAATTACCCCAACCAACGCAGGAAGGGATGAGCAGTTCTTC. Protein: CATSITPTNAGRDEQFF.